Included here is one T cell receptor beta chain sequence, with context. The antigen remains undetermined. This record comes from a study of a mutant IDH1 vaccine in newly diagnosed glioma. Overall study context: Patients received vaccination from 4-6 weeks after radiotherapy alone, or with temozolomide cycles. The treated population exhibited a male proportion of approximately 62%, a female proportion of 37.5%, and a mean age of around 40 years.

Per the germline V gene, CDR1 is SGHDN and CDR2 is FVKESK. The length of the CDR3 is 15 residues. The V segment lost 3 bases and the J segment 13 bases; nucleotides outside the gene matches: 14. Indicated time point: week 23, last vaccination. All doses held 300 ug of mutant IDH1 20-mer peptide, with topical imiquimod. New WHO grade 3 or 4 astrocytomas that were IDH1-mutant and ATRX-lost had been found in donors. Assay used: immunoSEQ multiplex PCR; TCRdb lists only in-frame clones, some missing. This sample yields roughly 45,000 clones, of which about 88% are seen a single time; 2% to 3% belongs to the top ten.

The TCR was taken from a woman under 30 with glioma. Some clones in this sample may be carry-over from other donors' samples. The rearrangement uses TRBV14 and TRBJ1-4; 7 positions agree with TRBD1. The specimen was PBMCs, collected from a glioma patient whose treatment included an IDH1 peptide vaccine. The CDR3 coding sequence is TGTGCCAGCAGCCAGATACAGGGGCTACAACAAGTACTGTTTTTT. Its protein is CASSQIQGLQQVLFF.